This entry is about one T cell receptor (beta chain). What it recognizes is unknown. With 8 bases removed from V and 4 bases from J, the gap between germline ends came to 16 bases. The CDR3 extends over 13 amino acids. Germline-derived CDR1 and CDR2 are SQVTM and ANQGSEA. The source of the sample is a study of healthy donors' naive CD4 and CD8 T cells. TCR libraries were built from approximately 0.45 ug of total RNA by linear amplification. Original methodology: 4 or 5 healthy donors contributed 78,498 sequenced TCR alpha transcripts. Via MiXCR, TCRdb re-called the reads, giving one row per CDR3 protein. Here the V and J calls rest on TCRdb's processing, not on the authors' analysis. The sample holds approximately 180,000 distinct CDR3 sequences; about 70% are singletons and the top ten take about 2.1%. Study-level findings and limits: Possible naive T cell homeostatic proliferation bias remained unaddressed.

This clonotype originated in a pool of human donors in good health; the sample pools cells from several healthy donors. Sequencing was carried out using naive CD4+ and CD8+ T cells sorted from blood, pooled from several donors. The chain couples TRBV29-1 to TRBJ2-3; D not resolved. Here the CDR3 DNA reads TGCAGCCTAGGAGTGGGTGGCCCAGATACGCAGTATTTT. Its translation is CSLGVGGPDTQYF.